The 28 T cell receptor beta chains in this list originate from one sample, sequenced in a study of beta chain features in type 1 diabetes. Every bit of the isolated RNA underwent reverse transcription, so sequencing read expressed TCRB transcripts. Assay: immunoSEQ multiplex PCR; the TCRdb copy retains only in-frame clones and omits some. The sample lists 310,000 or so clones; 7% to 9% were seen once. Sequences were obtained from central memory CD4+ T cells from blood. Source of these receptors: a woman aged 18-29 years in good health.

Ten or more counts support this clone. This sequence joins TRBV6-5 and TRBJ2-3; D possibly uses TRBD1 or TRBD2 (5 bases each). Trimming shortened V by 3 bases and J by 3 bases, and 16 bases separated the two germline ends. The length of the CDR3 is 16 residues. Looked up from germline, CDR1 is MNHEY and CDR2 is SVGAGI. DNA for the CDR3: TGTGCCAGCAGTTATGTTGCAGGGACGGGGACAGATACGCAGTATTTT. Translating gives CASSYVAGTGTDTQYF.

This clone was detected only a few times. The chain is built from TRBV27 and TRBJ2-5, with 8 bases identical to TRBD1. The germline gives CDR1 MNHEY, CDR2 SMNVEV (reference sequence). The V and J ends lost 3 bases and 2 bases, in that order; junction bases with no gene match: 5. The CDR3 contains 15 residues. CDR3 in DNA: TGTGCCAGCAGTTTCATCGGGACAGGACAAGAGACCCAGTACTTC. Protein product: CASSFIGTGQETQYF.

With respect to this clone: The missing conserved phenylalanine or tryptophan at the end of this CDR3 makes a read error likely. V gene TRBV23-1 combines with J gene TRBJ2-2; D unclear. TRBV23-1 is an ORF; its function is uncertain. The CDR3 has 13 amino acids. Trimming pared 0 bases from V and 4 bases from J, leaving 3 bases between. CDR3 in DNA: TGCGCCAGCAGTCAATCTGTCACCGGGGAGCTGTTTTTA. Amino acids: CASSQSVTGELFL.

The chain employs TRBV2 and TRBJ2-7; D is uncertain. With 6 bases removed from V and 2 bases from J, the gap between germline ends came to 14 bases. Germline CDR1 and CDR2: SNHLY and FYNNEI. The CDR3 is 14 amino acids. CDR3 nucleotide sequence: TGTGCCAGCAGCACTGATTTGGGTGCCTACGAGCAGTACTTC. As protein: CASSTDLGAYEQYF.

This clone was recorded a few times. The chain carries TRBV7-2 and TRBJ2-5; D ambiguous. Deletions cut 1 base from V and 7 bases from J, with 13 bases between. Germline V gene sequence: CDR1 SGHTA, CDR2 FQGNSA. There are 14 residues in the CDR3. CDR3 in amino acids: CASSLVAQFGTQYF. In DNA, the CDR3 is TGTGCCAGCAGCTTAGTGGCACAGTTCGGGACCCAGTACTTC.

This clone occurred a few times. The CDR3 region is CASSYPGSGEAFF. CDR3 DNA: TGTGCCAGCAGTTACCCGGGGTCCGGTGAAGCTTTCTTT. The chain links TRBV6-5 to TRBJ1-1, with unresolved D. Trimming cost V 2 bases and J 7 bases, with 11 bases left between them. The CDR3 is made up of 13 amino acids. Germline V gene sequence: CDR1 MNHEY, CDR2 SVGAGI.

CDR3 region: CASSLALADYEQYF. CDR3 sequence (DNA): TGTGCCAGCTCACTTGCACTAGCGGATTACGAGCAGTACTTC. V usage is TRBV18 and J usage is TRBJ2-7, with 8 bases identical to TRBD2. The CDR3 runs to 14 residues. V shed 4 bases, J shed 4 bases, and the junction held 6 bases outside the gene matches. The germline V gene has CDR1 KGHSH and CDR2 LQKENI.

There are a few counts of this clone. A read error may produce the germline difference seen at one junction end. The rearrangement links TRBV6-5 to TRBJ2-4; D is perhaps TRBD1 (6 bases). The CDR3 extends over 16 amino acids. CDR1 and CDR2 from the germline V gene are MNHEY and SVGAGI. Here the CDR3 DNA reads TGTGCCAGCAGTCACTCCAGGGGTATAGCCAAAAACATTCAGTACTTC. This sequence encodes CASSHSRGIAKNIQYF.

This clone was observed at least ten times. V and J are TRBV18 and TRBJ2-1; D is possibly TRBD1 (5 bases). The CDR3 is 14 amino acids. Germline V gene sequence: CDR1 KGHSH, CDR2 LQKENI. Deletions cut 0 bases from V and 7 bases from J, with 10 bases between. In DNA, the CDR3 is TGTGCCAGCTCACCACCAGGGGCAAGGAATGAGCAGTTCTTC. It encodes CASSPPGARNEQFF.

This clone occurred a few times. This chain links TRBV9 with TRBJ2-3; no clear D gene. The germline V gene encodes CDR1 SGDLS and CDR2 YYNGEE. CDR3 length equals 14 residues. Trimming took off 3 bases at V and 2 bases at J, with 10 bases between the two ends. The CDR3 coding sequence is TGTGCCAGCAGCGCAAGACCAAACACAGATACGCAGTATTTT. This codes for CASSARPNTDTQYF.

In this sample, this clone turned up a few times. This chain joins TRBV27 and TRBJ2-3; 8 bases map to TRBD1. Germline V gene lookup returns CDR1 MNHEY and CDR2 SMNVEV (reference sequence). V dropped 6 bases and J dropped 3; count of bases not matched to a gene: 8. The CDR3 has 15 amino acids. CDR3 protein: CASSPGQGMTDTQYF. DNA for the CDR3: TGTGCCAGCAGCCCAGGACAGGGTATGACAGATACGCAGTATTTT.

This clone was picked up a small number of times. This rearrangement joins TRBV7-9 to TRBJ2-2, with no clear D. The V and J ends lost 1 base and 2 bases respectively, with 5 bases between them. The V gene's germline CDR1 is SEHNR and CDR2 FQNEAQ (reference sequence). The CDR3 has 14 amino acids. This chain's CDR3 is CASSLGFNTGELFF. For the CDR3, the DNA is TGTGCCAGCAGCTTAGGATTCAACACCGGGGAGCTGTTTTTT.

This sequence joins TRBV6-6 and TRBJ2-5; 10 bases are a match to TRBD1. After removal of 5 bases from V and 5 bases from J, the junction contained 8 bases not matched to a gene. Germline V lookup: CDR1 MNHNY, CDR2 SVGAGI (reference sequence). The length of the CDR3 is 15 residues. The CDR3 coding sequence is TGTGCCAGCAGTCCGCGGACAGGGGGGATGGAGACCCAGTACTTC. This gives the protein CASSPRTGGMETQYF.

The chain is built from TRBV28 and TRBJ2-7; D remains ambiguous. Trimming pared 4 bases from V and 3 bases from J, leaving 7 bases between. Germline V gene lookup returns CDR1 MDHEN and CDR2 SYDVKM. CDR3 length equals 12 residues. The CDR3 DNA is TGTGCCAGCAGTTATAACCGCTACGAGCAGTACTTC. It codes for CASSYNRYEQYF.

V usage is TRBV7-9 and J usage is TRBJ2-5, with D unresolved. Trimming cost V 6 bases and J 1 base, with 9 bases left between them. The CDR3 consists of 13 residues. Germline V gene sequence: CDR1 SEHNR, CDR2 FQNEAQ (reference sequence). In nucleotides, the CDR3 is TGTGCCAGCAGTGCGGCGAGCCAAGAGACCCAGTACTTC. It specifies CASSAASQETQYF.

V usage is TRBV29-1 and J usage is TRBJ2-3; 16 nucleotides agree with TRBD2. The CDR3 sequence is 17 residues long. The germline gives CDR1 SQVTM, CDR2 ANQGSEA. The junction had 6 bases not matched to a gene; V was cut back by 2 bases and J by 4 bases. The DNA of the CDR3 is TGCAGCGTTGAACGGGGACTAGCGGGAGGGCCGTCAGATACGCAGTATTTT. As protein: CSVERGLAGGPSDTQYF.

This clone was seen repeatedly, ten times or more. CDR3 nucleotide sequence: TGTGCCATCAGCGGGACAGGGGGCACAGATACGCAGTATTTT. It is translated as CAISGTGGTDTQYF. V gene TRBV10-3 combines with J gene TRBJ2-3, with 10 nucleotides matching TRBD1. The CDR3 has 14 residues. Germline CDR1 and CDR2: ENHRY and SYGVKD. J was trimmed by 1 base and V by 6 bases; bases with no gene match: 1.

Only a few counts were recorded for this clone. The chain recombines TRBV4-3 with TRBJ1-1; 7 nucleotides line up with TRBD1. Germline CDR1 is LGHNA and CDR2 is YSLEER. After removal of 3 bases from V and 11 bases from J, the junction contained 21 bases not matched to a gene. The length of the CDR3 is 17 residues. CDR3 loop: CASSQYPSGQTSSEAFF. The CDR3 bases are TGCGCCAGCAGCCAGTACCCTTCGGGACAGACCTCTTCCGAGGCTTTCTTT.

A few counts support this clone. The chain's CDR3 is CASSPTGGGETQYF. The CDR3 bases are TGTGCCAGCAGCCCGACAGGGGGCGGCGAGACCCAGTACTTC. V gene TRBV6-6 combines with J gene TRBJ2-5, with 10 bases that match TRBD1. V was clipped by 6 bases and J by 5 bases; unmatched bases: 6. Germline CDR1 is MNHNY and CDR2 is SVGAGI (reference sequence). The CDR3 covers 14 residues.

As to this clone: Possible read error: a much larger clone is one base away. The rearrangement uses TRBV2 and TRBJ1-2; D is unresolved. Germline lookup yields CDR1 SNHLY and CDR2 FYNNEI. Trimming took off 2 bases at V and 3 bases at J, with 4 bases between the two ends. CDR3 size: 12 residues. CDR3 DNA sequence: TGTGCCAGCAGTGAACAGGACTATGGCTACACCTTC. Its translation is CASSEQDYGYTF.

The rearrangement joins TRBV6-5 to TRBJ1-1; D is possibly TRBD1 (5 bases). From germline, CDR1 is MNHEY and CDR2 SVGAGI. Trimming stripped 6 bases from V and 4 bases from J, with 9 bases between. The CDR3 is 12 residues long. As DNA, the CDR3 is TGTGCCAGCAGAGACAGCTCCACTGAAGCTTTCTTT. Translated: CASRDSSTEAFF.

This clone was seen only a few times. The CDR3 DNA is TGTGCCAGCAGCTTGGACAGGGACTATGGCTACACCTTC. Translation gives CASSLDRDYGYTF. The chain recombines TRBV5-4 with TRBJ1-2; possibly TRBD1 for D (6 bases). Germline V gene sequence: CDR1 SGHNT, CDR2 YYREEE (reference sequence). This CDR3 comprises 13 residues. Trimming left V 0 bases short and J 3 bases short, with 6 bases between.

V and J are TRBV10-3 and TRBJ2-2; 9 positions match TRBD1. V was pared by 5 bases and J by 4 bases, with 8 bases of the junction left unmatched. The CDR3 has 16 amino acids. Per germline, CDR1 ENHRY and CDR2 SYGVKD. This CDR3 is CAISPRGQGTTGELFF. The CDR3, as DNA: TGTGCCATCAGTCCGAGGGGACAGGGAACCACCGGGGAGCTGTTTTTT.

This clone was recorded a few times. The J gene is TRBJ2-3, the V gene TRBV7-2; D is perhaps TRBD2 (6 bases). The CDR3 extends over 17 amino acids. Germline lookup yields CDR1 SGHTA and CDR2 FQGNSA. The V end was cut by 5 bases, the J end by 1 base, with 19 bases between. CDR3 bases: TGTGCCAGCAGCCCTCCCGGGACTCCTAGAGGCACAGATACGCAGTATTTT. This gives the protein CASSPPGTPRGTDTQYF.

The chain combines TRBV19 with TRBJ2-7; a possible D gene is TRBD1 (6 bases). The CDR3 length is 14 residues. CDR1 and CDR2 from the germline V gene are LNHDA and SQIVND (reference sequence). V lost 3 bases and J 2 bases, leaving 11 bases between the germline ends. In nucleotides, the CDR3 is TGTGCCAGTAGTATTATGGGGGCTACCTACGAGCAGTACTTC. Translating it yields CASSIMGATYEQYF.

This clone was detected a few times. The chain uses TRBV27 and TRBJ2-3, with unresolved D. The germline V gene encodes CDR1 MNHEY and CDR2 SMNVEV (reference sequence). The V end lost 5 bases, the J end lost 1 base, and 10 bases lay between the germline ends. The CDR3 has 14 amino acids. In nucleotides, the CDR3 is TGTGCCAGCAGTGCTGGGCATGGCACAGATACGCAGTATTTT. Translating gives CASSAGHGTDTQYF.

This clone was detected ten times or more. The chain recombines TRBV18 with TRBJ2-3, with 7 bases matching TRBD2. J lost 0 bases, V lost 6 bases, and 6 bases had no gene match. Germline V CDR1 and CDR2: KGHSH, LQKENI. The CDR3 runs 15 residues. CDR3 sequence: CASSRDYLSTDTQYF. The CDR3 DNA follows: TGTGCCAGCTCTCGGGACTACCTTAGCACAGATACGCAGTATTTT.

V and J are TRBV27 and TRBJ1-5, with D unresolved. The CDR3 extends over 13 amino acids. V dropped 6 bases and J dropped 5 bases, with 11 bases sitting between them. From germline, CDR1 is MNHEY and CDR2 SMNVEV (reference sequence). The CDR3 coding sequence is TGTGCCAGCAGCCCTAGGTGGGATCAGCCCCAGCATTTT. Protein product: CASSPRWDQPQHF.